This T cell receptor (beta chain) was identified in a study of OX40 agonist ivuxolimab in advanced cancers. Study as a whole: Cancers in dose escalation were hepatocellular, melanoma, renal cell and head and neck.

This CDR3 has 15 amino acids. Germline loops: CDR1 SGHVS, CDR2 FQNEAQ. V lost 0 bases, J lost 0 bases, and 9 bases lay in between. Some clones are missing from TCRdb's copy, which holds only in-frame ones; the method was immunoSEQ multiplex PCR. The sample contains about 86,000 clones, around 85% of which appear only once. The sampling schedule covered blood at baseline, cycle 4 day 1, and cycle 7 day 1. The genes are TRBV7-8 and TRBJ2-7; the D is unclear. The sequences come from CD4+ or CD8+ T cells sorted from blood, collected in a trial of the OX40 agonist ivuxolimab. The source of this sequence is an adult with an advanced solid tumor such as melanoma, head and neck, liver or kidney cancer. The CDR3 spells CASSLAYGFSYEQYF. CDR3 coding DNA: TGTGCCAGCAGCTTAGCTTACGGATTCTCCTACGAGCAGTACTTC.